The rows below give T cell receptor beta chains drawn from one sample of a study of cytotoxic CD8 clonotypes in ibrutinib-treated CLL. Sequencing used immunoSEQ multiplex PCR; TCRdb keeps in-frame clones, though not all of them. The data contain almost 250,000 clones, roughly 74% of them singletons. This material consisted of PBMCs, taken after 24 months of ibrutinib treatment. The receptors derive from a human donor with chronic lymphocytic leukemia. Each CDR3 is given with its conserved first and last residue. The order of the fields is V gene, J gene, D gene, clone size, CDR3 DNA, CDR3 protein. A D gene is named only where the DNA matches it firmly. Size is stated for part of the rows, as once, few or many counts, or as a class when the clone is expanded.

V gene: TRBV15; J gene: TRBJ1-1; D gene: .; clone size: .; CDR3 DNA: TGTGCCACCAGCAGAAAACAGGGAGGGTATGGCACTGAAGCTTTCTTT; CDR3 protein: CATSRKQGGYGTEAFF
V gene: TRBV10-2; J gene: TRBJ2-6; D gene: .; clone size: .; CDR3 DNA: TGCGCCAGCAGTGGTGGTGCAGGGGCCAACGTCCTGACTTTC; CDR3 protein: CASSGGAGANVLTF
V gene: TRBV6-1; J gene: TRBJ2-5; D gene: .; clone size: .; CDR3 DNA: TGTGCCAGCAGTGAAGCGCTCCTGTGGACCCAGTACTTC; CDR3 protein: CASSEALLWTQYF
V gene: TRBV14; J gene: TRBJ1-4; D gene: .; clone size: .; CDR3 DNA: TGTGCCAGCAGCCCGAGGCGGGCTAATGAAAAACTGTTTTTT; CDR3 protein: CASSPRRANEKLFF
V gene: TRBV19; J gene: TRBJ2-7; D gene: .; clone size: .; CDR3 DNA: TGTGCCAGTAGGCCGGAAGGGTTCTACGAGCAGTACTTC; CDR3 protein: CASRPEGFYEQYF
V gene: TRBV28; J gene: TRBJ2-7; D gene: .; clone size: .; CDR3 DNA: TGTGCCAGCAGTTTAGAGGGATTATACGAGCAGTACTTC; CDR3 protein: CASSLEGLYEQYF
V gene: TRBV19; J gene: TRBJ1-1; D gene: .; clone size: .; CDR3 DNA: TGTGCCAGTAGTAGGGACAAGGACACTGAAGCTTTCTTT; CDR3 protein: CASSRDKDTEAFF
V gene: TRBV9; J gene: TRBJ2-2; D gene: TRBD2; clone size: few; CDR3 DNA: TGTGCCAGCAGCGCCTACCTGACTAGCGGGAGACCTCCCGGGGAGCTGTTTTTT; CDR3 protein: CASSAYLTSGRPPGELFF
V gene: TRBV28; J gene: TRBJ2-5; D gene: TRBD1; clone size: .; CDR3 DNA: TGTGCCAGCAGTCCCAACAGGGGCGCGAAGACCCAGTACTTC; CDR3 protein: CASSPNRGAKTQYF
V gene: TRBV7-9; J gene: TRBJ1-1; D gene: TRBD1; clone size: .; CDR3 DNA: TGTGCCAGCAACCTAAAGCCGGCGGGGGGACAGGAAGCTTTCTTT; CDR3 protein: CASNLKPAGGQEAFF
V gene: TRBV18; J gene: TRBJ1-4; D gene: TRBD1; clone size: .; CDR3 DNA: TGTGCCAGCTCACCTGGGGGACAGACTCATGAAAAACTGTTTTTT; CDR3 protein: CASSPGGQTHEKLFF
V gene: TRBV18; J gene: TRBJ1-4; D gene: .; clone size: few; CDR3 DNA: TGTGCCAGCTCAAACAGACAGAATGAAAAACTGTTTTTT; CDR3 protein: CASSNRQNEKLFF
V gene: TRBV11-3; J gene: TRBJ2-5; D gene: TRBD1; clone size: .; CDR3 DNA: TGTGCCAGCAGCCCGGGACAGGGTCGAGAGACCCAGTACTTC; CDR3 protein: CASSPGQGRETQYF
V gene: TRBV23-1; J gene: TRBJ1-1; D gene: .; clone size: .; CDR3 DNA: TGCGCCAGCAGTCTCCGCAGGGGAATCGCTGAAGCTTTCTTT; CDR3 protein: CASSLRRGIAEAFF
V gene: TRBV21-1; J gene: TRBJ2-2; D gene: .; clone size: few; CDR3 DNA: TGTGCCAGCAGAAGTGAGACTAGCGGGAGGGTCGTCGACACCGGGGAGCTGTTTTTT; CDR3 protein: CASRSETSGRVVDTGELFF
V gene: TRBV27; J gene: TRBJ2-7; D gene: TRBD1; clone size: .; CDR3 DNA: TGTGCCAGCAGTTTATTAGGGACAGGGCACATCGAGCAGTACTTC; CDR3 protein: CASSLLGTGHIEQYF
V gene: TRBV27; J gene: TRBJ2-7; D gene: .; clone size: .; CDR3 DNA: TGTGCCAGCAGCCCTGGACTGCCGAACTCCTACGAGCAGTACTTC; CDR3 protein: CASSPGLPNSYEQYF
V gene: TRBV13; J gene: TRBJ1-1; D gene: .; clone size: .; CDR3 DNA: TGTGCCAGCAGCTTACCAGGGGAGAACACTGAAGCTTTCTTT; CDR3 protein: CASSLPGENTEAFF
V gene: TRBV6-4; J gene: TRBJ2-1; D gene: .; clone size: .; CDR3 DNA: TGTGCCAGCAGTGACACGTCGGGAGCGGTGGATGAGCAGTTCTTC; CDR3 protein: CASSDTSGAVDEQFF
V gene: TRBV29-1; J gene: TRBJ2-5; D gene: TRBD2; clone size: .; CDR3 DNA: TGCAGCCCCCCCGGGGGGCAAGAGACCCAGTACTTC; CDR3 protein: CSPPGGQETQYF
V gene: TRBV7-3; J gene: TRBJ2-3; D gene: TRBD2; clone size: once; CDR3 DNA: TGTGCCAGCAGCTCCCTCTACGGGACTAGCGGGAGTAATACGCAGTATTTT; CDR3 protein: CASSSLYGTSGSNTQYF
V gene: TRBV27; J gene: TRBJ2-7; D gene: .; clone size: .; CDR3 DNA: TGTGCCACCCTGGACAGAACCTACGAGCAGTACTTC; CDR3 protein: CATLDRTYEQYF
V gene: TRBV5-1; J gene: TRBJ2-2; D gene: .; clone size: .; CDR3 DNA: TGCGCCAGCAGCCCACAGGCGGGCGGGGAGCTGTTTTTT; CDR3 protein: CASSPQAGGELFF
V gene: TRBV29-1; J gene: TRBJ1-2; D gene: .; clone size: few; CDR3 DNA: TGCAGCGTTGCTTCGAACTATGGCTACACCTTC; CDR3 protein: CSVASNYGYTF
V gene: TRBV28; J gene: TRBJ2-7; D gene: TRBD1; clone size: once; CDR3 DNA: TGTGCCAGCAGTCACGGGACAGTTCCCTACGAGCAGTACTTC; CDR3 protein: CASSHGTVPYEQYF
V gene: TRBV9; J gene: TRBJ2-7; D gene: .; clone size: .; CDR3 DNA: TGTGCCAGCAGCGGCTCGGGCGAGCAGTACTTC; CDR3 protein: CASSGSGEQYF
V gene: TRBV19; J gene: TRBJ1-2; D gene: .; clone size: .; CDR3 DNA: TGTGCCAGTGAGGACAGACGCTATGGCTACACCTTC; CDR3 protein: CASEDRRYGYTF
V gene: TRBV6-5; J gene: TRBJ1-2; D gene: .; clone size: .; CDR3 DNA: TGTGCCAGCAGGACAGATTATGGCTACACCTTC; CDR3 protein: CASRTDYGYTF
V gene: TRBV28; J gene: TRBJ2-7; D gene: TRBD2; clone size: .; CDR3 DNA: TGTGCCAGCAGTCCACGACTAGCGGGAGGCTCCTACGAGCAGTACTTC; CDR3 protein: CASSPRLAGGSYEQYF
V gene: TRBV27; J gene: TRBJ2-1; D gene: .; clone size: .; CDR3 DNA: TGTGCCAGCAGTTTATGGACCGGCAATGAGCAGTTCTTC; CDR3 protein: CASSLWTGNEQFF
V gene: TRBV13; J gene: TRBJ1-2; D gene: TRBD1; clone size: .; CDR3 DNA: TGTGCCAGCAGCCCCCGGACAGGGGGCCCCTATGGCTACACCTTC; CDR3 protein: CASSPRTGGPYGYTF
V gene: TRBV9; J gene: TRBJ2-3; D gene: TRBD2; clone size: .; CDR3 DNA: TGTGCCAGCAGCACTCGACTAGCGGTCAGCACAGATACGCAGTATTTT; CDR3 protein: CASSTRLAVSTDTQYF
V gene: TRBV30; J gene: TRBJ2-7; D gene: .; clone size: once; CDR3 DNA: TGTGCCTGGAAGCCGAAAGTGTACTACGAGCAGTACTTC; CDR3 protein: CAWKPKVYYEQYF
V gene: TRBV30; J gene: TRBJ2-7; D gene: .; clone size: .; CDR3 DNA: TGTGCCTGGAGGGAAACAGGGACCGGCGAGCAGTACTTC; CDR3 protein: CAWRETGTGEQYF
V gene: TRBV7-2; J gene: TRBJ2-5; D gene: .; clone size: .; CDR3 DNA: TGTGCCAGCAGCTTGAACAGAAAGGAGACCCAGTACTTC; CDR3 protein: CASSLNRKETQYF
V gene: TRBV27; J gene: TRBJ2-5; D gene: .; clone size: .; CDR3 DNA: TGTGCCAGCAGTTCTGGTACGGGAGTGTCTCTGGAGACCCAGTACTTC; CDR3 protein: CASSSGTGVSLETQYF
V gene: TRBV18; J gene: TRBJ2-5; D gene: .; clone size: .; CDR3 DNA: TGTGCCAGCTCCCCTACAGAACAAGAGACCCAGTACTTC; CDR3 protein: CASSPTEQETQYF
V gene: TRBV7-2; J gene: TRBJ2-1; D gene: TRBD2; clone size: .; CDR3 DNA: TGTGCCAGCAGCCCTCCGGGACTAGCGTTAAACAATGAGCAGTTCTTC; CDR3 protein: CASSPPGLALNNEQFF
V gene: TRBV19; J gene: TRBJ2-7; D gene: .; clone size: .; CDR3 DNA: TGTGCCAGTAGTTCAACCCCCGGCAGCGCCACCTACGAGCAGTACTTC; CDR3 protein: CASSSTPGSATYEQYF
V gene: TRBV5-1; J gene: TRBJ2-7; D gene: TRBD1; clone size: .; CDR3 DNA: TGCGCCAGCAGCTTGACTCGGGACAGAGCCTACGAGCAGTACTTC; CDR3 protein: CASSLTRDRAYEQYF
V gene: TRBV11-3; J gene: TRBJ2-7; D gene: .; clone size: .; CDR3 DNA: TGTGCCAGCAGCTCGACGTGGGAGGATCGGCAGGGAAGCGAGCAGTACTTC; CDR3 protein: CASSSTWEDRQGSEQYF
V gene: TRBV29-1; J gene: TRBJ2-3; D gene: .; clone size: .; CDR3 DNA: TGCAGCGTTGGTACCTCCCGGGGGGATACGCAGTATTTT; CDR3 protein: CSVGTSRGDTQYF